There are a few counts of the clone carrying this T cell receptor beta chain. What it recognizes is unknown. Total RNA extraction produced at least 5 micrograms (per sample) for the study. Alongside a J-beta primer mix, a sample-barcoded 5' primer served in a second PCR lasting roughly 7 to 12 cycles. TCRdb recomputed calls from the 5' RACE reads with MiXCR, one row per CDR3 protein. The sample consists of around 800,000 distinct CDR3 sequences, approximately 55% of them appearing once. This specimen belongs to a study of blood T cells in healthy people across ages. Findings of the study overall: Investigators viewed diversity estimates from one million T cells as underestimates, the study reported. Donor CMV infection status was unknown, possibly confounding age-related changes in expanded clonotypes. In these data, TCR beta diversity tracked strongly with naive T cell percentage.

The V gene end was trimmed by 6 bases and the J gene end by 5 bases; junction bases not matched to a gene: 4. The CDR3 consists of 13 residues. Germline V gives CDR1 SNHLY, CDR2 FYNNEI. The V call is TRBV2, the J call TRBJ2-5, with 9 positions matching TRBD2. The sequencing input was blood. The sequence was collected from a man older than 75 in good health. CDR3 sequence: CASSGLAWETQYF. CDR3 nucleotide sequence: TGTGCCAGCAGCGGACTAGCGTGGGAGACCCAGTACTTC.